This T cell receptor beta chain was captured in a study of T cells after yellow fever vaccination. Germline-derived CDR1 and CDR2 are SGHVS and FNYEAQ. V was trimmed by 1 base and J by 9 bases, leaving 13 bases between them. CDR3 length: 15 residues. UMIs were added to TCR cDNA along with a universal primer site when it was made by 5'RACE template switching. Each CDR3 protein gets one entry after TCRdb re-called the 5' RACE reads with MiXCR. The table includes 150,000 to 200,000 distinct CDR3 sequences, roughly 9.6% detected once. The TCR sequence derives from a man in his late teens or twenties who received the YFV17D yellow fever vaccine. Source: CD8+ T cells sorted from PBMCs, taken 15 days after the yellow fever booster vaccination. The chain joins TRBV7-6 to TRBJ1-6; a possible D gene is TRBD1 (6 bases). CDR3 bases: TGTGCCAGCAGCTTAGGAGGGGGGCGCAGTTCACCCCTCCACTTT. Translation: CASSLGGGRSSPLHF.